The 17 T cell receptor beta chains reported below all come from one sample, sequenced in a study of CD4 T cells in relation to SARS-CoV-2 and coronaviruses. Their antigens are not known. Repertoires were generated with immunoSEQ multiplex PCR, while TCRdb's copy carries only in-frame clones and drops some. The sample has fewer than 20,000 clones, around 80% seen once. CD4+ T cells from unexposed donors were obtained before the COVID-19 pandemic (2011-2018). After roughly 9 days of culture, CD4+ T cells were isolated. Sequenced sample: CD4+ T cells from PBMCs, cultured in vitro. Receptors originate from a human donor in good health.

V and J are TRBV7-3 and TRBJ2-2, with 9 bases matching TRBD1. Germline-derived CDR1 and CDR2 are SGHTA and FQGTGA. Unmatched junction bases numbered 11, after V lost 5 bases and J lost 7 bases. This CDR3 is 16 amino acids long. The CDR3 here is CASSPRAGQGDGELFF. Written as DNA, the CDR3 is TGTGCCAGCAGCCCCCGCGCGGGACAGGGTGACGGGGAGCTGTTTTTT. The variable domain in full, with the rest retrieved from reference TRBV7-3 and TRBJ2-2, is GAGVSQTPSNKVTEKGKYVELRCDPISGHTALYWYRQSLGQGPEFLIYFQGTGAADDSGLPNDRFFAVRPEGSVSTLKIQRTERGDSAVYLCASSPRAGQGDGELFFGEGSRLTVL.

The CDR3 bases are TGTGCCACCAGTCCTCGGCAGGGAGGCACCGGGGAGCTGTTTTTT. This gives the protein CATSPRQGGTGELFF. The chain recombines TRBV24-1 with TRBJ2-2; TRBD2 is a possible D gene (6 bases). The germline V and J ends were trimmed by 6 bases and 4 bases, with 14 bases remaining between them. From germline, CDR1 is KGHDR and CDR2 SFDVKD. The CDR3 spans 15 residues.

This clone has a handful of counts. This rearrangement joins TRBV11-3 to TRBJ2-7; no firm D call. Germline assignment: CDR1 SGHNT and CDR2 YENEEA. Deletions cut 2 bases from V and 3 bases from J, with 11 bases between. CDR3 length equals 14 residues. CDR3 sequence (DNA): TGTGCCAGCAGCTTATTTCCAGGCGACTACGAGCAGTACTTC. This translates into CASSLFPGDYEQYF.

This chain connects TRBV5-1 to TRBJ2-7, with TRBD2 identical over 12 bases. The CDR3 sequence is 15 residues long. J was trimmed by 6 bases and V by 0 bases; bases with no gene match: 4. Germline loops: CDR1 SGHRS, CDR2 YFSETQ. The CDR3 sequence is CASSLDSSGRGEQYF. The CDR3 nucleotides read TGCGCCAGCAGCTTGGACTCTAGCGGGAGGGGCGAGCAGTACTTC. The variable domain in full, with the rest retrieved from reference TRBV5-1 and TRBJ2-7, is KAGVTQTPRYLIKTRGQQVTLSCSPISGHRSVSWYQQTPGQGLQFLFEYFSETQRNKGNFPGRFSGRQFSNSRSEMNVSTLELGDSALYLCASSLDSSGRGEQYFGPGTRLTVT.

CDR3 coding DNA: TGCGCCAGCAGCTTGGTTGGGCAGGGTAGCACAGATACGCAGTATTTT. It is translated as CASSLVGQGSTDTQYF. The rearrangement joins TRBV5-1 to TRBJ2-3; TRBD1 might be the D (5 bases). Germline V CDR1 and CDR2: SGHRS, YFSETQ. This CDR3 contains 16 residues. Trimming cost V 0 bases and J 0 bases, with 11 bases left between them.

CDR3 amino acids: CAWRFGRLNTEAFF. The DNA for the CDR3 is TGTGCCTGGAGATTCGGACGGTTGAACACTGAAGCTTTCTTT. The V call is TRBV30, the J call TRBJ1-1; D remains unclear. The V gene lost 3 bases and the J gene lost 0 bases, with 11 bases spanning the gap. The germline V gene encodes CDR1 GTSNPN and CDR2 SVGIG (reference sequence). This CDR3 region has 14 residues.

The CDR3 is CATSVYGSSYNEQFF. In nucleotides, the CDR3 is TGTGCCACCAGTGTGTACGGGAGCTCCTACAATGAGCAGTTCTTC. The chain is built from TRBV24-1 and TRBJ2-1, with D maybe TRBD2 (6 bases). Germline V gives CDR1 KGHDR, CDR2 SFDVKD. Between the trimmed V and J ends, which lost 5 bases and 0 bases, there was a span of 10 bases. CDR3 length: 15 amino acids.

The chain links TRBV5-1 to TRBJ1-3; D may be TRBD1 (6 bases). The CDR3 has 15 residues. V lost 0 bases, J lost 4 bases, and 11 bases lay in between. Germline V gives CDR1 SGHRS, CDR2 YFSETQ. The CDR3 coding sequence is TGCGCCAGCAGCTTGGCGGACAGTGGGGGAAACACCATATATTTT. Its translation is CASSLADSGGNTIYF.

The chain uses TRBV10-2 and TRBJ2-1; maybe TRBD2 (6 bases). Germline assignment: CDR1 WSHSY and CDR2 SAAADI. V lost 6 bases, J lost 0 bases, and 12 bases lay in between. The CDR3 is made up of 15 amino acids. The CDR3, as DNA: TGCGCCAGCAGCGGGGCGGGAACCTCCTACAATGAGCAGTTCTTC. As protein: CASSGAGTSYNEQFF.

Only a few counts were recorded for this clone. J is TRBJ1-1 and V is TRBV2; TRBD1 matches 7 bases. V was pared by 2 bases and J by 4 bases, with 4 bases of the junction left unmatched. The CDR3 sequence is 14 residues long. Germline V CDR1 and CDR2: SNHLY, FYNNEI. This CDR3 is CASSEQGGGTEAFF. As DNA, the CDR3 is TGTGCCAGCAGTGAACAGGGGGGCGGCACTGAAGCTTTCTTT.

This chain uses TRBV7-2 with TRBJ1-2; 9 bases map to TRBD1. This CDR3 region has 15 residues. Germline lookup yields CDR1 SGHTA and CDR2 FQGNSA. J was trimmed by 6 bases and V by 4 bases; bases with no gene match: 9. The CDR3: CASSYPLTGGNGYTF. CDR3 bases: TGTGCCAGCAGCTACCCTCTGACAGGGGGGAATGGCTACACCTTC.

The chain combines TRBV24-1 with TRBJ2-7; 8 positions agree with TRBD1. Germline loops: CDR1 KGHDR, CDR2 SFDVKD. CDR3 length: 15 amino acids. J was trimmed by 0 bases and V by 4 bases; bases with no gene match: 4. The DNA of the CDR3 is TGTGCCACCAGTGACCCCGGGACAGGCTCCTACGAGCAGTACTTC. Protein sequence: CATSDPGTGSYEQYF.

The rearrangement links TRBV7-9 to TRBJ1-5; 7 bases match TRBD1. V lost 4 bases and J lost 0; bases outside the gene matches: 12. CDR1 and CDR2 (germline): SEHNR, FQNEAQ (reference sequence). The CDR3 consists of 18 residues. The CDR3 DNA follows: TGTGCCAGCAGCTCCAGCACAGGGGCAAGTTATAGCAATCAGCCCCAGCATTTT. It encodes CASSSSTGASYSNQPQHF.

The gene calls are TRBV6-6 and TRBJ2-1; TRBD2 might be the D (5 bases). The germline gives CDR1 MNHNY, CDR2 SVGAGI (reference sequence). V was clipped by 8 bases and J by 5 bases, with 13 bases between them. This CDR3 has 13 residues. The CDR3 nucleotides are TGTGCCAGCGTGTTTATGAGGGACAATGAGCAGTTCTTC. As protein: CASVFMRDNEQFF.

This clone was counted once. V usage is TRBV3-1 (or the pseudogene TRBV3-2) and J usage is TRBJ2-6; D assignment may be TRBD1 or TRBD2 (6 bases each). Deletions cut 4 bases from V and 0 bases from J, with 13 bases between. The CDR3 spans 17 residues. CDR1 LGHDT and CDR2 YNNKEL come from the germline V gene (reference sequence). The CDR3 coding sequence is TGTGCCAGCAGCCCACCGGGGGCGGACTCTGGGGCCAACGTCCTGACTTTC. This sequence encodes CASSPPGADSGANVLTF.

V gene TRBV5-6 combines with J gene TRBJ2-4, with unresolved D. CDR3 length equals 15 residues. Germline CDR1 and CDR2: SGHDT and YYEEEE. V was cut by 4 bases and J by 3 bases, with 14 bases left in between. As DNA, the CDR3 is TGTGCCAGCAGCAACTTACTACACGGCAAAAACATTCAGTACTTC. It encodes CASSNLLHGKNIQYF.

CDR3 sequence: CASSVVTGGLGNTIYF. CDR3 sequence (DNA): TGTGCCAGCAGCGTAGTTACAGGCGGTCTTGGAAACACCATATATTTT. J is TRBJ1-3 and V is TRBV9, with a tentative D call TRBD1 (5 bases). This CDR3 region has 16 residues. Trimming removed 0 bases at V and 3 bases at J, with 13 bases between. Looked up from germline, CDR1 is SGDLS and CDR2 is YYNGEE.